The 3 T cell receptor beta chains reported below all come from one sample, sequenced in a study of blood T cells in healthy people across ages. A second roughly 7 to 12 cycle PCR used barcoded and J-beta primers. TCRdb itself ran the 5' RACE reads through MiXCR, one entry per CDR3 protein. This sample has hundreds of thousands of distinct CDR3 sequences, with approximately 52% found just once. Input material: blood. Receptors were obtained from a woman of 80 years or more in good health.

J is TRBJ2-3 and V is TRBV29-1; no reliable D call. The CDR3 has 14 amino acids. CDR1 is SQVTM, CDR2 ANQGSEA, per germline. V was cut by 4 bases and J by 4 bases, with 15 bases left in between. In DNA form, the CDR3 reads TGCAGCGTTGGTGGCGGTAACTGGGCAGATACGCAGTATTTT. Residues: CSVGGGNWADTQYF.

V is TRBV2 and J is TRBJ1-2; possible D gene TRBD1, 6 bases. The V gene's germline CDR1 is SNHLY and CDR2 FYNNEI. CDR3 size: 15 residues. V gave up 6 bases and J gave up 7 bases, with 21 bases separating them. The CDR3 DNA reads as TGTGCCAGCAGAAGCCAGGGGTCAAATTCCGGTGGCTACACCTTC. It is translated as CASRSQGSNSGGYTF.

This clonotype was detected ten times or more. This chain joins TRBV20-1 and TRBJ2-5; a possible D gene is TRBD2 (6 bases). In germline, CDR1 is DFQATT, CDR2 SNEGSKA (reference sequence). CDR3 length: 14 amino acids. V lost 4 bases to trimming and J lost 0 bases, with 12 bases between them. The CDR3 loop is CSAKGLPNQETQYF. Written as DNA, the CDR3 is TGCAGTGCTAAAGGACTACCTAACCAAGAGACCCAGTACTTC.